A selection of T cell receptor beta chains follows, all from one sample in a study of T cells in Graves' hyperthyroidism and ophthalmopathy. TCRdb re-derived calls from the multiplex PCR reads in MiXCR, one entry per CDR3 protein. The table shows under 550,000 distinct CDR3 sequences, with approximately 15% occurring only once. The specimen sequenced was blood. Source of these receptors: a woman aged 18 to 35 with Graves' hyperthyroidism. Both conserved end residues are part of each CDR3. A D gene is named only where the DNA matches it firmly. Clone size is not always given. Where it is, it says once, few, many or a class for expanded clones.

d_gene: TRBD1; v_gene: TRBV7-9; abundance: few; j_gene: TRBJ1-5; CDR3nt: TGTGCCAGTAGTCCAGGACAGGAAAGGAGTCAGCCCCAGCATTTT; CDR3aa: CASSPGQERSQPQHF
d_gene: TRBD1; v_gene: TRBV2; abundance: .; j_gene: TRBJ2-3; CDR3nt: TGTGCCAGTGACAGGGAGACAAGCACAGATACGCAGTATTTT; CDR3aa: CASDRETSTDTQYF
d_gene: TRBD2; v_gene: TRBV20-1; abundance: many; j_gene: TRBJ2-1; CDR3nt: TGCAGTGCTAGAGACCCGAGCGGGATGGTCAATGAGCAGTTCTTC; CDR3aa: CSARDPSGMVNEQFF
d_gene: .; v_gene: TRBV20-1; abundance: .; j_gene: TRBJ2-5; CDR3nt: TGCAGTGCTCGACCCGCGCGGGACCCCCAAGAGACCCAGTACTTC; CDR3aa: CSARPARDPQETQYF
d_gene: .; v_gene: TRBV4-3; abundance: many; j_gene: TRBJ2-7; CDR3nt: TGCGCCAGCAGCCAAGAGGGCGGCAGGGGCGACGAGCAGTACTTC; CDR3aa: CASSQEGGRGDEQYF
d_gene: TRBD1; v_gene: TRBV28; abundance: many; j_gene: TRBJ1-1; CDR3nt: TGTGCCAGCAGTCCCTGGGGGACAGGGACAATGAACACTGAAGCTTTCTTT; CDR3aa: CASSPWGTGTMNTEAFF
d_gene: TRBD2; v_gene: TRBV7-2; abundance: many; j_gene: TRBJ2-3; CDR3nt: TGTGCCAGCAGCCCCGATGGGCGGGAGGTGGGCACAGATACGCAGTATTTT; CDR3aa: CASSPDGREVGTDTQYF
d_gene: .; v_gene: TRBV24-1; abundance: .; j_gene: TRBJ2-5; CDR3nt: TGTGCCACCAGTGATTTGAGGGGGGAGACCCAGTACTTC; CDR3aa: CATSDLRGETQYF
d_gene: .; v_gene: TRBV19; abundance: few; j_gene: TRBJ2-5; CDR3nt: TGTGCCAGTAGTATAGTCCCCTCCGGGGCCGCAGAGACCCAGTACTTC; CDR3aa: CASSIVPSGAAETQYF
d_gene: .; v_gene: TRBV24-1; abundance: few; j_gene: TRBJ2-1; CDR3nt: TGTGCCACCAGTGATCAACCCGCGGGGCTGCATGAGCAGTTCTTC; CDR3aa: CATSDQPAGLHEQFF
d_gene: TRBD1; v_gene: TRBV20-1; abundance: few; j_gene: TRBJ1-1; CDR3nt: TGCAGTGCTAGAGATTTCGTCCGGGACAGGGGGGGATTGATCACTGAAGCTTTCTTT; CDR3aa: CSARDFVRDRGGLITEAFF
d_gene: .; v_gene: TRBV28; abundance: .; j_gene: TRBJ2-5; CDR3nt: TGTGCCAGCAGTTCCCCAGGAATGGGGGAGACCCAGTACTTC; CDR3aa: CASSSPGMGETQYF
d_gene: .; v_gene: TRBV6-1; abundance: many; j_gene: TRBJ2-1; CDR3nt: TGTGCCAGCAGTCTACCGTGGGGTGAGCAGTTCTTC; CDR3aa: CASSLPWGEQFF
d_gene: TRBD2; v_gene: TRBV3-1; abundance: many; j_gene: TRBJ2-7; CDR3nt: TGTGCCAGCAGCCCTAGCGGGAGCGAGCAGTACTTC; CDR3aa: CASSPSGSEQYF
d_gene: TRBD1; v_gene: TRBV30; abundance: .; j_gene: TRBJ1-5; CDR3nt: TGTGCCTGGAGTCGGGACAGGGATCAGCCCCAGCATTTT; CDR3aa: CAWSRDRDQPQHF
d_gene: TRBD2; v_gene: TRBV27; abundance: many; j_gene: TRBJ2-7; CDR3nt: TGTGCCAGCAGTGGGGGGGGACCGTGGGAGCAGTACTTC; CDR3aa: CASSGGGPWEQYF
d_gene: .; v_gene: TRBV19; abundance: few; j_gene: TRBJ1-1; CDR3nt: TGTGCCAGTAGTATCCGAGGGCGGGCGGACACTGAAGCTTTCTTT; CDR3aa: CASSIRGRADTEAFF
d_gene: .; v_gene: TRBV4-1; abundance: few; j_gene: TRBJ2-3; CDR3nt: TGCGCCAGCGGCCAAGAAGTCCATCGTAGTGCAGATACGCAGTATTTT; CDR3aa: CASGQEVHRSADTQYF
d_gene: TRBD2; v_gene: TRBV28; abundance: many; j_gene: TRBJ2-1; CDR3nt: TGTGCCAGCAGTTTTCCGGGACTAGCCTACAATGAGCAGTTCTTC; CDR3aa: CASSFPGLAYNEQFF
d_gene: TRBD1; v_gene: TRBV20-1; abundance: many; j_gene: TRBJ2-7; CDR3nt: TGCAGTGCTGGATCCGGGACAGACTCCTACGAGCAGTACTTC; CDR3aa: CSAGSGTDSYEQYF
d_gene: .; v_gene: TRBV6-6; abundance: .; j_gene: TRBJ2-1; CDR3nt: TGTGCCAGCAGTTACTCGAGAGGGATTCCCTCCTACAATGAGCAGTTCTTC; CDR3aa: CASSYSRGIPSYNEQFF
d_gene: .; v_gene: TRBV5-1; abundance: many; j_gene: TRBJ1-1; CDR3nt: TGCGCCAGCAGCCGCCGGGACTTGAACACTGAAGCTTTCTTT; CDR3aa: CASSRRDLNTEAFF
d_gene: TRBD2; v_gene: TRBV20-1; abundance: many; j_gene: TRBJ2-1; CDR3nt: TGCAGTGCTGGAGGGTGGCTAGCGGGAGGCAATGAGCAGTTCTTC; CDR3aa: CSAGGWLAGGNEQFF
d_gene: TRBD1; v_gene: TRBV7-9; abundance: .; j_gene: TRBJ2-5; CDR3nt: TGTGCCAGCAGCGCGACAGGGGGCATGGAGACCCAGTACTTC; CDR3aa: CASSATGGMETQYF
d_gene: .; v_gene: TRBV7-9; abundance: .; j_gene: TRBJ2-7; CDR3nt: TGTGCCAGCAGCCCCGGCCCCCGGACCGTAGACGAGCAGTACTTC; CDR3aa: CASSPGPRTVDEQYF
d_gene: .; v_gene: TRBV7-9; abundance: .; j_gene: TRBJ2-5; CDR3nt: TGTGCCAGCAGCTTAGCGATAGGAGAGTCGGAGACCCAGTACTTC; CDR3aa: CASSLAIGESETQYF
d_gene: TRBD2; v_gene: TRBV28; abundance: .; j_gene: TRBJ2-3; CDR3nt: TGTGCCAGCAGTTTGGTGGGCCTCGGGCTAGCGGGAGAGGCAGATACGCAGTATTTT; CDR3aa: CASSLVGLGLAGEADTQYF
d_gene: .; v_gene: TRBV20-1; abundance: many; j_gene: TRBJ2-3; CDR3nt: TGCAGTGCGCTCGGGGGCACAGATACGCAGTATTTT; CDR3aa: CSALGGTDTQYF
d_gene: .; v_gene: TRBV7-9; abundance: few; j_gene: TRBJ2-1; CDR3nt: TGTGCCAGCAGCTCCTCAGGGTACCATGAGCAGTTCTTC; CDR3aa: CASSSSGYHEQFF
d_gene: .; v_gene: TRBV25-1; abundance: few; j_gene: TRBJ1-2; CDR3nt: TGTGCCAGCAGTGATTCTACTAGGACGGAACATGGCTACACCTTC; CDR3aa: CASSDSTRTEHGYTF
d_gene: .; v_gene: TRBV5-5; abundance: many; j_gene: TRBJ2-1; CDR3nt: TGTGCCAGCAGCTTGGCACAGGGACCCTACAATGAGCAGTTCTTC; CDR3aa: CASSLAQGPYNEQFF
d_gene: TRBD1; v_gene: TRBV7-8; abundance: many; j_gene: TRBJ2-1; CDR3nt: TGTGCCAGCAGCTTAACCCAGGGGGTCTACAATGAGCAGTTCTTC; CDR3aa: CASSLTQGVYNEQFF
d_gene: TRBD2; v_gene: TRBV20-1; abundance: .; j_gene: TRBJ2-2; CDR3nt: TGCAGTGCTAGGGGCTTTGGGACTAGCGGGAACGCGAACACCGGGGAGCTGTTTTTT; CDR3aa: CSARGFGTSGNANTGELFF
d_gene: TRBD2; v_gene: TRBV2; abundance: many; j_gene: TRBJ2-3; CDR3nt: TGTGCCAGCAGTATAAGTGGGACTAGCGGGATCACAGATACGCAGTATTTT; CDR3aa: CASSISGTSGITDTQYF
d_gene: .; v_gene: TRBV20-1; abundance: many; j_gene: TRBJ2-7; CDR3nt: TGCAGTGCTTGGCTTGCTCGGGAATCCTACGAGCAGTACTTC; CDR3aa: CSAWLARESYEQYF
d_gene: TRBD1; v_gene: TRBV2; abundance: many; j_gene: TRBJ1-2; CDR3nt: TGTGCCAGCAGGGAACAGGGGTTCGGCTACACCTTC; CDR3aa: CASREQGFGYTF
d_gene: .; v_gene: TRBV29-1; abundance: .; j_gene: TRBJ1-2; CDR3nt: TGCAGCGTTGTAAATGGGCACTACACCTTC; CDR3aa: CSVVNGHYTF
d_gene: TRBD1; v_gene: TRBV12-3/TRBV12-4; abundance: few; j_gene: TRBJ1-1; CDR3nt: TGTGCCAGCAGCGTTACAGGGGGTGTCACTGAAGCTTTCTTT; CDR3aa: CASSVTGGVTEAFF
d_gene: .; v_gene: TRBV7-9; abundance: .; j_gene: TRBJ2-6; CDR3nt: TGTGCCAGCAGTTTGTTAATGACGTCTGGGGCCAACGTCCTGACTTTC; CDR3aa: CASSLLMTSGANVLTF
d_gene: TRBD1; v_gene: TRBV7-9; abundance: many; j_gene: TRBJ2-7; CDR3nt: TGTGCCAGCAGGGGACAGGGGGGAGAGCAGTACTTC; CDR3aa: CASRGQGGEQYF
d_gene: TRBD2; v_gene: TRBV2; abundance: many; j_gene: TRBJ2-2; CDR3nt: TGTGCCAGCAGTGAAGCGGGAGGGAGCGGGGAGCTGTTTTTT; CDR3aa: CASSEAGGSGELFF
d_gene: TRBD2; v_gene: TRBV9; abundance: many; j_gene: TRBJ2-1; CDR3nt: TGTGCCAGCAGCGCACCACTAGCGGGAGGTAGCAATGAGCAGTTCTTC; CDR3aa: CASSAPLAGGSNEQFF
d_gene: TRBD1; v_gene: TRBV27; abundance: many; j_gene: TRBJ2-7; CDR3nt: TGTGCCAGCAGTTTATCCGGGACAGGGGGCTCCTACGAGCAGTACTTC; CDR3aa: CASSLSGTGGSYEQYF
d_gene: TRBD2; v_gene: TRBV20-1; abundance: many; j_gene: TRBJ2-1; CDR3nt: TGCAGTGCCCACCGGGTGAGCGGGAGTGGTTGGGGTGAGCAGTTCTTC; CDR3aa: CSAHRVSGSGWGEQFF
d_gene: .; v_gene: TRBV5-1; abundance: many; j_gene: TRBJ2-7; CDR3nt: TGCGCCAGCAGCTCGAACGCCGATTACGAGCAGTACTTC; CDR3aa: CASSSNADYEQYF
d_gene: .; v_gene: TRBV20-1; abundance: many; j_gene: TRBJ1-1; CDR3nt: TGCAGTGCTAGTCGCCAGGGTGGTAGTTCAGAAGCTTTCTTT; CDR3aa: CSASRQGGSSEAFF
d_gene: .; v_gene: TRBV9; abundance: many; j_gene: TRBJ1-2; CDR3nt: TGTGCCAGCAGCTCGACGGACGCGCGCTATGGCTACACCTTC; CDR3aa: CASSSTDARYGYTF
d_gene: .; v_gene: TRBV19; abundance: .; j_gene: TRBJ2-1; CDR3nt: TGTGCCAGTAGCACCCGGGGGCACAATGAGCAGTTCTTC; CDR3aa: CASSTRGHNEQFF